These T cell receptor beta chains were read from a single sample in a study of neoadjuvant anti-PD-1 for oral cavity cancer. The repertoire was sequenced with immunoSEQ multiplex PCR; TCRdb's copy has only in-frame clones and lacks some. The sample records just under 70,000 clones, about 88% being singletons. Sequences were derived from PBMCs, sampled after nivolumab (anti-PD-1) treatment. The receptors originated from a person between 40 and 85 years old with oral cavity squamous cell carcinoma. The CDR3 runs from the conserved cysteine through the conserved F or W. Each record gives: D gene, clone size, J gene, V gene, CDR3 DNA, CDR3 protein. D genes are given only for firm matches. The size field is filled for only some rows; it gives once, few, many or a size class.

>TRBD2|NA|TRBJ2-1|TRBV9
TGTGCCAGCAGCGTAGGGGGACTAGCGGCCTACAATGAGCAGTTCTTC
CASSVGGLAAYNEQFF
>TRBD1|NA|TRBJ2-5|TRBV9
TGTGCCAGCAGCGTAGAGACAGGGCTAGAGACCCAGTACTTC
CASSVETGLETQYF
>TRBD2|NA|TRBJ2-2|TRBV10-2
TGCGCCAGCACCAGGGTAGCGGGAGAAGTTGTGGCCGGGGAGCTGTTTTTT
CASTRVAGEVVAGELFF
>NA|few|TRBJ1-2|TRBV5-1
TGCGCCAGCAGCATTGGGACCAATTATGGCTACACCTTC
CASSIGTNYGYTF
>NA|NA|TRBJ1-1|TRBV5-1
TGCGCCAGCAGCTTGACCGGGTTCACCGACCTGAACACTGAAGCTTTCTTT
CASSLTGFTDLNTEAFF
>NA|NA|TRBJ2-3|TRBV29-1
TGCAGCGTTGTGAAGGACTCGAGCACAGATACGCAGTATTTT
CSVVKDSSTDTQYF
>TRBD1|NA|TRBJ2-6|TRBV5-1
TGCGCCAGCAGCTTCACCGGGACAGGGGAGTCTGGGGCCAACGTCCTGACTTTC
CASSFTGTGESGANVLTF
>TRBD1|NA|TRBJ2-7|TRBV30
TGTGCCTGGAGCGAGACAGGGCTCTACGAGCAGTACTTC
CAWSETGLYEQYF
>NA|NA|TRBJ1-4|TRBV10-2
TGCGCCAGCAGTGAGTACCTGGCGATTAATGAAAAACTGTTTTTT
CASSEYLAINEKLFF
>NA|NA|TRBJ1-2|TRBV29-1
TGCAGCGTTGAGGGCACCTACTATGGCTACACCTTC
CSVEGTYYGYTF
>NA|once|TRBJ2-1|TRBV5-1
TGCGCCAGCAGCCCTCGTCTGTCACAGGGCGGGGAATACAATGAGCAGTTCTTC
CASSPRLSQGGEYNEQFF
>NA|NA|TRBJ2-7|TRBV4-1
TGCGCCAGCAGCCAAGATCTAGGGTCCGTTGGAATCGAGCAGTACTTC
CASSQDLGSVGIEQYF
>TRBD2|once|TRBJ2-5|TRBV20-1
TGCAGTGCTAGCGGGAGGGAGACCCAGTACTTC
CSASGRETQYF
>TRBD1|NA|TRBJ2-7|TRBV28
TGTGCCAGCAGCGGCCTCGGACAGGCGTCAGGTGAGCAGTACTTC
CASSGLGQASGEQYF
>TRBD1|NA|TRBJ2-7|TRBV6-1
TGTGCCAGCAGCCTCCGGGACAGGGTCAACGAGCAGTACTTC
CASSLRDRVNEQYF
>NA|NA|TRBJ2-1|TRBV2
TGTGCCAGCAGGGGGGACCTAAGAAACAATGAGCAGTTCTTC
CASRGDLRNNEQFF
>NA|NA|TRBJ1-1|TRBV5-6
TGTGCCAGCAGCCCGGGACTCATGAACACTGAAGCTTTCTTT
CASSPGLMNTEAFF
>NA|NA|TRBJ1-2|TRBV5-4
TGTGCCAGCAGCTTGGGCGAAGGGGCCCCCTGGGATGGCTACACCTTC
CASSLGEGAPWDGYTF
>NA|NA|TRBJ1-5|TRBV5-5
TGTGCCAGCAGCTTAACCGAGGGAAGCAATCAGCCCCAGCATTTT
CASSLTEGSNQPQHF
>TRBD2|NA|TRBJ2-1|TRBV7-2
TGTGCCAGCAGCTTAGCGGCCCCAACTAGCGGGAGTGGGAGCTCCTACAATGAGCAGTTCTTC
CASSLAAPTSGSGSSYNEQFF
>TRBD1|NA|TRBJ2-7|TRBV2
TGTGCCAGCAAGTGGCAGGGGGCTGGTGAGCAGTACTTC
CASKWQGAGEQYF
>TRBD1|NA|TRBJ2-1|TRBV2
TGTGCCAGCAGCCAGGGACAGGGGGCTTGGGGCGAGCAGTTCTTC
CASSQGQGAWGEQFF
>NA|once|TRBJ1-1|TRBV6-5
TGTGCCAGCGAAAGGGACACTGAAGCTTTCTTT
CASERDTEAFF
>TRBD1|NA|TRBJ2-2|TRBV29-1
TGCAGCGTTGAATCGGCAGGGGGCGGTGTTGGCGGGGAGCTGTTTTTT
CSVESAGGGVGGELFF
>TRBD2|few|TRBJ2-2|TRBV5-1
TGCGCCAGCAGCTCATCGGCTAGCGGGGGCATCGGGGAGCTGTTTTTT
CASSSSASGGIGELFF
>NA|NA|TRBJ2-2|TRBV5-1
TGCGCCAGCAGCCTCCAGGTGGGAGTGAACACCGGGGAGCTGTTTTTT
CASSLQVGVNTGELFF
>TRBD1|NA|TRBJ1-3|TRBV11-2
TGTGCCAGCAGCTTCGGGACAGGGGGAGCCTCTGGAAACACCATATATTTT
CASSFGTGGASGNTIYF
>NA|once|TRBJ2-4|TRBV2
TGTGCCAGCAGTGTGGGCCCCGGCATTCAGTACTTC
CASSVGPGIQYF
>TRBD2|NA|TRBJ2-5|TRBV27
TGTGCCAGCAGTTCAACCCCCCCTACTAGCGGGGCTCTGGGGACCCAGTACTTC
CASSSTPPTSGALGTQYF
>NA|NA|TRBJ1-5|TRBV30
TGTGCCTGGAGTATCTCACAGGGAAACAATCAGCCCCAGCATTTT
CAWSISQGNNQPQHF
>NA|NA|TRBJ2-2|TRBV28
TGTGCCAGCAGTTTCCATGGGGCGAACACCGGGGAGCTGTTTTTT
CASSFHGANTGELFF
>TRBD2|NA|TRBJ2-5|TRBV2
TGTGCCAGCAGTGAAAAGTGGGGTAGCGGGAGGCCCTGGGAGACCCAGTACTTC
CASSEKWGSGRPWETQYF
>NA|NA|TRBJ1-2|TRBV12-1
TGTGCCAGCAGCTCCTACAGAGCCAACTATGGCTACACCTTC
CASSSYRANYGYTF
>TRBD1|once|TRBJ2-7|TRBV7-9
TGTGCCAGCGAGAGGACAGGGGGCGCCGAGCAGTACTTC
CASERTGGAEQYF
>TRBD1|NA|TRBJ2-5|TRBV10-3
TGTGCCATCAGTGACCTCGGCGGGACAGGGCCCCAAGAGACCCAGTACTTC
CAISDLGGTGPQETQYF
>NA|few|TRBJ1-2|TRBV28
TGTGCCAGCAGTTTAGACCGGCGCTATGGCTACACCTTC
CASSLDRRYGYTF
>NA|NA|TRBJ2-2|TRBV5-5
TGTGCCAGCAGCCCAAGGGGGAGTTCGAACACCGGGGAGCTGTTTTTT
CASSPRGSSNTGELFF
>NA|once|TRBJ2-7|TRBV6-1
TGTGCCAGCAGTGATGGTGTTCAGGTCGGCGAGCAGTACTTC
CASSDGVQVGEQYF
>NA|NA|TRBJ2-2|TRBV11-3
TGTGCCAGCAGCTTCCGAACCGGGGAGCTGTTTTTT
CASSFRTGELFF
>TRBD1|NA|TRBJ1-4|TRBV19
TGTGCCAGTAGGAACACAGGGGGCTATGAAAAACTGTTTTTT
CASRNTGGYEKLFF
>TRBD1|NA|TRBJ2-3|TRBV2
TGTGCCAGCGATAGCACCGGGACAGGGAAAGATACGCAGTATTTT
CASDSTGTGKDTQYF
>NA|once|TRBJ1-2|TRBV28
TGTGCCAGCAGTCTGACAGTCTATGGCTACACCTTC
CASSLTVYGYTF
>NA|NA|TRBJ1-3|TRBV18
TGTGCCAGCTCACCCCCGCTTGGGGGGGCCGGCTCTGGAAACACCATATATTTT
CASSPPLGGAGSGNTIYF
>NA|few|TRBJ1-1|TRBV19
TGTGCCAGTAGTATGGGCAGTATGAACACTGAAGCTTTCTTT
CASSMGSMNTEAFF
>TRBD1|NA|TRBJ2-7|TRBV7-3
TGTGCCAGCAGCCTTGGACAGGGGGGCGAGCAGTACTTC
CASSLGQGGEQYF
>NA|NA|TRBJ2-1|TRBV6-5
TGTGCCAGCAGTTACTCGAACCTAAATGAGCAGTTCTTC
CASSYSNLNEQFF
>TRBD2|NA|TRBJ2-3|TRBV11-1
TGTGCCAGCAGCTTAAGACTAGCAGCCACAGATACGCAGTATTTT
CASSLRLAATDTQYF
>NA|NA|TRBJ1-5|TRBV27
TGTGCCAGCAGTTTCTCAGGGGTAGGGGTTCAGCCCCAGCATTTT
CASSFSGVGVQPQHF
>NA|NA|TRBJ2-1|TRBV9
TGTGCCAGCAGCGTAGGAGACTCCTTCTACAATGAGCAGTTCTTC
CASSVGDSFYNEQFF
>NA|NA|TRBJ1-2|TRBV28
TGTGCCAGCAGTAGCCGCCGGGGCGGCTACACCTTC
CASSSRRGGYTF
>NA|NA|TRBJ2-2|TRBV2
TGTGCCAGCAGCATGGGTCGGGGCCCCGGGGAGCTGTTTTTT
CASSMGRGPGELFF
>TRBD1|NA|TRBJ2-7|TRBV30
TGTGCCTGGAGACGGACAGGGGACGGCTACGAGCAGTACTTC
CAWRRTGDGYEQYF
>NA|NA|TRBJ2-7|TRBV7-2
TGTGCCAGCAGCTTAGAGGGTAGTTTCAGGAGGGAGCAGTACTTC
CASSLEGSFRREQYF
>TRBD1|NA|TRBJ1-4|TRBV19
TGTGCCAGCCAGTCCGCAGGGGGGTACGAAAAACTGTTTTTT
CASQSAGGYEKLFF
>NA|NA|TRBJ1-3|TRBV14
TGTGCCAGCAGCCTAAGCGGGGGTCTCGGCGCGGGAAACACCATATATTTT
CASSLSGGLGAGNTIYF
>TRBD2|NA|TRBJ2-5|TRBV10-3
TGTGCCATCAGTACTGGGACTAGCGGACAAGAGACCCAGTACTTC
CAISTGTSGQETQYF
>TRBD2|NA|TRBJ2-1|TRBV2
TGTGCCAGCAGTGTTAGCGGGTATGAGCAGTTCTTC
CASSVSGYEQFF
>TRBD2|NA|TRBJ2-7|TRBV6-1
TGTGCCAGCAGTGACCCCCTCGGGACTAGCGGACGGAAGGTCTCCGAGCAGTACTTC
CASSDPLGTSGRKVSEQYF
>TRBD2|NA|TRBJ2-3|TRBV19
TGTGCCAGGATCGGGACTACCCTAACCACAGATACGCAGTATTTT
CARIGTTLTTDTQYF